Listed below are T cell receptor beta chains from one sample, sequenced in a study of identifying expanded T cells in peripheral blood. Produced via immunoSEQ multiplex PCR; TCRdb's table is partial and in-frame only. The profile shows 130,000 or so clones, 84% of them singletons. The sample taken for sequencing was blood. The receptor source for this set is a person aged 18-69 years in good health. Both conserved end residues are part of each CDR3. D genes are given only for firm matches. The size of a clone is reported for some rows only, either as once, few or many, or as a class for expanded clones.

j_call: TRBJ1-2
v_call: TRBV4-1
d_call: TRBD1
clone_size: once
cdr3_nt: TGCGCCAGCAGCCCGGGGACAGCCGGCATCGTCTTC
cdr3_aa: CASSPGTAGIVF

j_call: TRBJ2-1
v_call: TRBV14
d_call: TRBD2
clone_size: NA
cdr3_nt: TGTGCCAGCAGCCAGAAGACTAGCCGACACCCCTACAATGAGCAGTTCTTC
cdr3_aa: CASSQKTSRHPYNEQFF

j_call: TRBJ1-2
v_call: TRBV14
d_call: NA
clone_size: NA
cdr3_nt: TGTGCCAGCAGTGCCCACCCTGATGGCTACACCTTC
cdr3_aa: CASSAHPDGYTF

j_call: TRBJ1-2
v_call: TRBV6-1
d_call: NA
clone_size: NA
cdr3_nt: TGTGCCAGCAGAGTAGTCAGCGAGGGCGGCTACACCTTC
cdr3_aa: CASRVVSEGGYTF

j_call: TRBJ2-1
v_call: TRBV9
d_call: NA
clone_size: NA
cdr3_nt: TGTGCCAGCAGCGTAACGGGCTTCTTCAATGAGCAGTTCTTC
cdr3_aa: CASSVTGFFNEQFF

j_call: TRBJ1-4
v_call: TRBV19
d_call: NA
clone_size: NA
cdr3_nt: TGTGCCAGTAGTACCCAGATGGGACAAGCGCTGTTTTTT
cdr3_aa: CASSTQMGQALFF

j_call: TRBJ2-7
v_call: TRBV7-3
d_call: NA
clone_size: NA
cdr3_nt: TGTGCCAGCAGCTTAAGTCAGGGTCACGACGAGCAGTACTTC
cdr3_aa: CASSLSQGHDEQYF

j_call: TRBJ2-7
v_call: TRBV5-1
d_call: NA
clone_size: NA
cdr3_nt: TGCGCCAGCAGCTTGGCCGAGGCAGCTCAGGCCTACGAGCAGTACTTC
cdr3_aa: CASSLAEAAQAYEQYF

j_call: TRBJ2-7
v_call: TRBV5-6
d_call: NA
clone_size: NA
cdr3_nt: TGTGCCAGCACCCTCAAATCGGTCTCCGAGCAGTACTTC
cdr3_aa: CASTLKSVSEQYF

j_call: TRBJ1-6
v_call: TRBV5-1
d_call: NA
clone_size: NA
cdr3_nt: TGCGCCAGCAGCTTGGCGGGTCCACCCCTCCACTTT
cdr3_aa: CASSLAGPPLHF

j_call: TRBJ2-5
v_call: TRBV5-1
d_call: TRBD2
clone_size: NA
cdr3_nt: TGCGCCAGCAGCTGGGGGACTAGCGGGGTAGAGACCCAGTACTTC
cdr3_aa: CASSWGTSGVETQYF

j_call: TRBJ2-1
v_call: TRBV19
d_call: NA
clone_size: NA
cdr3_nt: TGTGCCAGTAGTGGGTCGTGGAGGAATGAGCAGTTCTTC
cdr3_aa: CASSGSWRNEQFF

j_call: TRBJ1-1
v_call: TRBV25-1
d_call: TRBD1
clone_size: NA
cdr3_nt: TGTGCCAGCAGTGGATCGGGGACAGGGACGGGACCGAGCACTGAAGCTTTCTTT
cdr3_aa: CASSGSGTGTGPSTEAFF

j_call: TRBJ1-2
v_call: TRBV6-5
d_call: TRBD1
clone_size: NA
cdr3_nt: TGTGCCAGCAGTTATGGGACAGGAGTGGGCGGCTACACCTTC
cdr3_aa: CASSYGTGVGGYTF

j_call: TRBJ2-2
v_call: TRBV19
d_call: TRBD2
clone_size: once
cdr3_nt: TGTGCTACGGGAGGGGAGAACACCGGGGAGCTGTTTTTT
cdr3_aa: CATGGENTGELFF

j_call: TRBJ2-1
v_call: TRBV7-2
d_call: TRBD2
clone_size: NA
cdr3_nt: TGTGCCAGCAGCCTGGAGCGGGGGGCGTACAATGAGCAGTTCTTC
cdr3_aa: CASSLERGAYNEQFF

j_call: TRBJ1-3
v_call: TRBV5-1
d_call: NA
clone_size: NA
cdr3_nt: TGCGCCAGCAGCCTATCGAGCCCATCTGGAAACACCATATATTTT
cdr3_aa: CASSLSSPSGNTIYF

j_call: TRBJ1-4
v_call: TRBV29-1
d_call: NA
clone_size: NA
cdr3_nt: TGCAGCGTTGAGGCGGCAGATGAAAAACTGTTTTTT
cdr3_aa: CSVEAADEKLFF

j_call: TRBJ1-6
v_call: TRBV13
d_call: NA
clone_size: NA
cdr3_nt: TGTGCCAGCAGCAGGTCCGGACAGTCAAATAATTCACCCCTCCACTTT
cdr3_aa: CASSRSGQSNNSPLHF

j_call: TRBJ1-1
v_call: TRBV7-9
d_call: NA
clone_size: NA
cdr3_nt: TGTGCCAGCCCTGTCGGGAAGACCCCGAACCTGAACACTGAAGCTTTCTTT
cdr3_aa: CASPVGKTPNLNTEAFF

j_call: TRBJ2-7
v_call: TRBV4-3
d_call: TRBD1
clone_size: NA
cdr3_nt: TGCGCCAGCAGCCAAGAGTCCCAGGGGGCTGCCTACGAGCAGTACTTC
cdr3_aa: CASSQESQGAAYEQYF

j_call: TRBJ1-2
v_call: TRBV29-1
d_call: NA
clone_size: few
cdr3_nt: TGCAGCGTTGAGGGCAGGGGAGATAACTATGGCTACACCTTC
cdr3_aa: CSVEGRGDNYGYTF

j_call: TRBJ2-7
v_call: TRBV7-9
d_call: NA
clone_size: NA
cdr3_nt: TGTGCCAGCAGCTTAGGCCCCGGCGAGCAGTACTTC
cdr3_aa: CASSLGPGEQYF

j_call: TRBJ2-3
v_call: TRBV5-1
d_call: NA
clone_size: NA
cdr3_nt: TGCGCCAGCAGCTTGTCGTTAGATACGCAGTATTTT
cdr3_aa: CASSLSLDTQYF

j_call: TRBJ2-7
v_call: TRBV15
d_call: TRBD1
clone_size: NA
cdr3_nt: TGTGCCACCAGCAGAGATCGGGCGGACCTAAGCTGGACAGGGGACTACTACGAGCAGTACTTC
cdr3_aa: CATSRDRADLSWTGDYYEQYF

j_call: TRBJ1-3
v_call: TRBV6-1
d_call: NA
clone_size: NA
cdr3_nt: TGTGCCAGCAGGGCAGGGGCAGCTGGAAACACCATATATTTT
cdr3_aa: CASRAGAAGNTIYF

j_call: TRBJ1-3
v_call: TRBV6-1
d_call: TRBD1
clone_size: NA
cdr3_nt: TGTGCCACCGACGAGGGACAGTCAGGAAACACCATATATTTT
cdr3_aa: CATDEGQSGNTIYF

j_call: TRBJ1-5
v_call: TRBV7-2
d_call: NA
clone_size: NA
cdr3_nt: TGTGCCAGCAGCTTAAACCGGGATCAGCCCCAGCATTTT
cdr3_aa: CASSLNRDQPQHF

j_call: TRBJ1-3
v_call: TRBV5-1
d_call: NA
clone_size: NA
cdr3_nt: TGCGCCAGCAGCTTGGGGCAGGGTGCAGGAAACACCATATATTTT
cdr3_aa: CASSLGQGAGNTIYF

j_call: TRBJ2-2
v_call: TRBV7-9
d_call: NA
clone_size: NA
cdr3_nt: TGTGCCAGCAGCTCCCCCGTCGGGGACACAGAGGCGAACACCGGGGAGCTGTTTTTT
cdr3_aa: CASSSPVGDTEANTGELFF

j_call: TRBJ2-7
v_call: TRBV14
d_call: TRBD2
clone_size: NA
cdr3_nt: TGTGCCAGCAGCCGACTAGCGGGGGGACAAACTTACGAGCAGTACTTC
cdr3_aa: CASSRLAGGQTYEQYF

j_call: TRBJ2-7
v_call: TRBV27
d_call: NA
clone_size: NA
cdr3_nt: TGTGCCAGCAGTTTAGTCGGGGGCCCCTCCGAGCAGTACTTC
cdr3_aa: CASSLVGGPSEQYF

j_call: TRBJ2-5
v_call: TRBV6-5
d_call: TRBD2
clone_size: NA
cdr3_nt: TGTGCCAGCAAGGCCGGACTAGCGGGGGAGACCCAGTACTTC
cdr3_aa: CASKAGLAGETQYF

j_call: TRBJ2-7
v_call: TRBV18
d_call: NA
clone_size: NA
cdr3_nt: TGTGCCAGCTCACCACCCGGGAATCCCTACGAGCAGTACTTC
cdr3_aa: CASSPPGNPYEQYF

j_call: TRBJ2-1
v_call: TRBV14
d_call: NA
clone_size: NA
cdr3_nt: TGTGCCAGCAGCCAAGCCGTCAGGTTCCCCCGGTTCTTC
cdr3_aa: CASSQAVRFPRFF

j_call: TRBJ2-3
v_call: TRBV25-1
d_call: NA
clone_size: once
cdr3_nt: TGTGCCAGCAGTGAAGGGCGGGGCCCAGGAGATACGCAGTATTTT
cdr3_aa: CASSEGRGPGDTQYF

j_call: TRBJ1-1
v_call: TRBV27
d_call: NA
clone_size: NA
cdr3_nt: TGTGCCAGCAGTTCAAACCACCCAGCTGAAGCTTTCTTT
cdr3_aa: CASSSNHPAEAFF

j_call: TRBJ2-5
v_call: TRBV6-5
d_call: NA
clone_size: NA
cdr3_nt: TGTGCCAGCAGTTACTCGGATGTGCGAGAGACCCAGTACTTC
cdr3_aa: CASSYSDVRETQYF

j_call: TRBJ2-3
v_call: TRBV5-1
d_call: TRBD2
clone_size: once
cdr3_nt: TGCGCCAGCACTATAAATCGAGCGGGGAGGACAGATACGCAGTATTTT
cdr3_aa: CASTINRAGRTDTQYF

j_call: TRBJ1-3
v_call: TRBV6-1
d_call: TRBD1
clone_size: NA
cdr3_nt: TGTGCCAGCTGGGACAGCCAACCTGGAAACACCATATATTTT
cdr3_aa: CASWDSQPGNTIYF

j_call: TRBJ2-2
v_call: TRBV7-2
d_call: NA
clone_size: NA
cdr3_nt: TGTGCCAGCAGCTTAGGGGCCGGGGAGCTGTTTTTT
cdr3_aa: CASSLGAGELFF

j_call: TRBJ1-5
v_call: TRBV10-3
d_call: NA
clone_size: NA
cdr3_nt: TGTGCCATCAGGCGGGGGGCGGATCAGCCCCAGCATTTT
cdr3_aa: CAIRRGADQPQHF

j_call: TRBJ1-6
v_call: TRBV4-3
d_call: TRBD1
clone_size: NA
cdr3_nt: TGCGCCAGCAGCCCGGACAGGGCTGAGTTAAATAATTCACCCCTCCACTTT
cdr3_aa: CASSPDRAELNNSPLHF

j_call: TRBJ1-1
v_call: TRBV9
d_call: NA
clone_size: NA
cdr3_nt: TGTGCCAGCAGCGTAAGTGAGGGGGACACTGAAGCTTTCTTT
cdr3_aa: CASSVSEGDTEAFF

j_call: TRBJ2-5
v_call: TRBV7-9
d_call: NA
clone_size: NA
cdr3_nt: TGTGCCAGCAGCCATCGCCAAGAGACCCAGTACTTC
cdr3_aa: CASSHRQETQYF

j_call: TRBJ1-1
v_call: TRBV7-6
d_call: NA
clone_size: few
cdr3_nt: TGTGCCAGCAGCTTAGTTGCCGGACAGATGAACACTGAAGCTTTCTTT
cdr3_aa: CASSLVAGQMNTEAFF

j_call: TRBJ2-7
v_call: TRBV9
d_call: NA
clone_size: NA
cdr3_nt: TGTGCCAGCAGCCCCAGGGGCACTAGCTCCTACGAGCAGTACTTC
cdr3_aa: CASSPRGTSSYEQYF

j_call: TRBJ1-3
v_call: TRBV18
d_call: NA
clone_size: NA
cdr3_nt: TGTGCCAGCTCACCCGATCGGGTGGGAGCCGGAAACACCATATATTTT
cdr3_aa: CASSPDRVGAGNTIYF

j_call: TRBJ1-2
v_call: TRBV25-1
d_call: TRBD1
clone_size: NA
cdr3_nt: TGTGCCAGCAGTGCAGGGGGGGGATCAGTGAGGGGCTACACCTTC
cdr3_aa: CASSAGGGSVRGYTF

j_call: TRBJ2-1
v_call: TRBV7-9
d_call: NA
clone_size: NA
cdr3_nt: TGTGCCAGCAGCTTAGCAACTTTTGATTTTTATGAGCAGTTCTTC
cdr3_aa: CASSLATFDFYEQFF

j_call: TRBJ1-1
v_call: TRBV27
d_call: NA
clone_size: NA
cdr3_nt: TGTGCCAGCAGTTTCACAGTCATGAACACTGAAGCTTTCTTT
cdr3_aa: CASSFTVMNTEAFF

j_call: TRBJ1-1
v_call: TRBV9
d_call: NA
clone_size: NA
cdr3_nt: TGTGCCAGCAGCGTAGGAGGGGAGAACACTGAAGCTTTCTTT
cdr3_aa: CASSVGGENTEAFF

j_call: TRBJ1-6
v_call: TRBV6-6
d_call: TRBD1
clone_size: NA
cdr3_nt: TGTGCCAGCAGCCGGGACAGAGGGGAATCACCCCTCCACTTT
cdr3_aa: CASSRDRGESPLHF

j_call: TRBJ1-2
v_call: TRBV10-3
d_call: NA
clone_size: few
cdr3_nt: TGTGCCATCAGTGACGAGGCTGGGGAAGTCTATGGCTACACCTTC
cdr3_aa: CAISDEAGEVYGYTF

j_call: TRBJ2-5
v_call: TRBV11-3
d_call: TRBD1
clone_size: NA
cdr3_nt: TGTGCCAGCAGCTTAGATAAGACAGGGGTGGTGGAGACCCAGTACTTC
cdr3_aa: CASSLDKTGVVETQYF